A selection of T cell receptor beta chains follows, all from one sample in a study of CD8 T cells in ankylosing spondylitis. In TCRdb, the 5' RACE reads were re-called with MiXCR into one record per CDR3 protein. In the table there are some 840,000 distinct CDR3 sequences, 12% of which are singletons. The specimen was blood, either unsorted or a sorted T cell fraction (not recorded which). These receptors all come from a male donor with ankylosing spondylitis. The CDR3 runs from the conserved cysteine through the conserved F or W. The order of the fields is D gene, V gene, J gene, clone size, CDR3 protein, CDR3 DNA. The D gene is left open where the match is weak. Clone size, where shown, is once, few, many, or a class for clones that have expanded.

D: -
V: TRBV7-2
J: TRBJ2-7
size: many
CDR3: CASSPRGRSYEQYF
DNA: TGTGCCAGCAGCCCCAGAGGTAGATCCTACGAGCAGTACTTC

D: -
V: TRBV4-2
J: TRBJ1-1
size: -
CDR3: CASSQVGTRRTEAFF
DNA: TGTGCCAGCAGCCAAGTCGGGACACGGAGGACTGAAGCTTTCTTT

D: -
V: TRBV15
J: TRBJ1-1
size: few
CDR3: CATSTVGLEAFF
DNA: TGTGCCACCAGCACGGTGGGCCTTGAAGCTTTCTTT

D: -
V: TRBV6-5
J: TRBJ1-2
size: -
CDR3: CASSYSTHGDGYTF
DNA: TGTGCCAGCAGTTACTCGACACACGGGGATGGCTACACCTTC

D: -
V: TRBV5-6
J: TRBJ2-5
size: few
CDR3: CASSLSHIETQYF
DNA: TGTGCCAGCAGCTTGTCGCATATAGAGACCCAGTACTTC

D: -
V: TRBV20-1
J: TRBJ1-2
size: -
CDR3: CSARDGSPHNYGYTF
DNA: TGCAGTGCTAGAGATGGTTCCCCCCATAACTATGGCTACACCTTC

D: -
V: TRBV7-8
J: TRBJ1-2
size: few
CDR3: CASSSEIGYGYTF
DNA: TGTGCCAGCAGCTCGGAGATTGGATATGGCTACACCTTC

D: -
V: TRBV20-1
J: TRBJ2-7
size: -
CDR3: CSVRPSGAGDEQYF
DNA: TGCAGTGTCCGGCCTTCGGGGGCGGGGGACGAGCAGTACTTC

D: -
V: TRBV5-1
J: TRBJ1-6
size: few
CDR3: CASSLEPDPSPLHF
DNA: TGCGCCAGCAGCTTGGAGCCCGATCCTTCACCCCTCCACTTT

D: -
V: TRBV2
J: TRBJ1-2
size: -
CDR3: CASSAQTANYGYTF
DNA: TGTGCCAGCAGTGCTCAGACAGCCAACTATGGCTACACCTTC

D: -
V: TRBV20-1
J: TRBJ2-5
size: -
CDR3: CYFRQETQYF
DNA: TGTTACTTCCGACAAGAGACCCAGTACTTC

D: -
V: TRBV9
J: TRBJ2-1
size: few
CDR3: CASSVGVDAREQFF
DNA: TGTGCCAGCAGCGTAGGAGTCGACGCGCGAGAGCAGTTCTTC

D: -
V: TRBV7-8
J: TRBJ1-5
size: -
CDR3: CASSLEEGQPQHF
DNA: TGTGCCAGCAGCTTAGAAGAGGGTCAGCCCCAGCATTTT

D: -
V: TRBV28
J: TRBJ2-7
size: many
CDR3: CASSLSGYEQYF
DNA: TGTGCCAGCAGTTTATCGGGCTACGAGCAGTACTTC

D: -
V: TRBV20-1
J: TRBJ1-1
size: few
CDR3: CSAMFGAPEAFF
DNA: TGCAGTGCTATGTTCGGAGCCCCCGAAGCTTTCTTT

D: -
V: TRBV29-1
J: TRBJ2-7
size: -
CDR3: CSVEATSPSSYEQYF
DNA: TGCAGCGTTGAAGCAACTAGTCCCAGCTCCTACGAGCAGTACTTC

D: -
V: TRBV9
J: TRBJ1-5
size: many
CDR3: CASSVGGFNQPQHF
DNA: TGTGCCAGCAGCGTAGGTGGATTCAATCAGCCCCAGCATTTT

D: -
V: TRBV7-9
J: TRBJ1-3
size: few
CDR3: CASSRPRDSGNTIYF
DNA: TGTGCCAGCAGCCGACCGCGGGACTCTGGAAACACCATATATTTT

D: -
V: TRBV20-1
J: TRBJ1-1
size: -
CDR3: CSATPAFF
DNA: TGCAGTGCGACGCCCGCTTTCTTT

D: -
V: TRBV20-1
J: TRBJ2-5
size: -
CDR3: CSARDWAGSQETQYF
DNA: TGCAGTGCTAGAGATTGGGCAGGGAGTCAAGAGACCCAGTACTTC

D: -
V: TRBV7-9
J: TRBJ2-1
size: -
CDR3: CASSTSPGRTYNEQFF
DNA: TGTGCCAGCAGCACAAGTCCGGGACGGACCTACAATGAGCAGTTCTTC

D: TRBD2
V: TRBV20-1
J: TRBJ2-4
size: many
CDR3: CSAARLAGGPGAKNIQYF
DNA: TGCAGTGCTGCCCGACTAGCGGGAGGGCCTGGGGCCAAAAACATTCAGTACTTC

D: TRBD1
V: TRBV7-2
J: TRBJ2-7
size: -
CDR3: CASSPRQGVSYEQYF
DNA: TGTGCCAGCAGCCCTCGACAGGGGGTCTCCTACGAGCAGTACTTC

D: TRBD2
V: TRBV28
J: TRBJ2-1
size: -
CDR3: CASGGLAGNNEQFF
DNA: TGTGCCAGCGGGGGACTAGCGGGAAACAATGAGCAGTTCTTC

D: -
V: TRBV5-1
J: TRBJ2-1
size: many
CDR3: CASSLGRDRQFF
DNA: TGCGCCAGCAGCTTGGGGAGGGATCGGCAGTTCTTC

D: TRBD1
V: TRBV7-2
J: TRBJ2-7
size: few
CDR3: CASSRSGTVSYEQYF
DNA: TGTGCCAGCAGCCGCTCCGGGACAGTCTCCTACGAGCAGTACTTC

D: -
V: TRBV6-1
J: TRBJ2-1
size: few
CDR3: CASSRQVIDEQFF
DNA: TGTGCCAGCAGTCGACAGGTTATCGATGAGCAGTTCTTC

D: -
V: TRBV20-1
J: TRBJ2-7
size: few
CDR3: CSAHPDRYEQYF
DNA: TGCAGTGCTCACCCGGACCGATACGAGCAGTACTTC

D: -
V: TRBV29-1
J: TRBJ2-5
size: many
CDR3: CSVEARGVETQYF
DNA: TGCAGCGTTGAGGCTCGCGGGGTGGAGACCCAGTACTTC

D: -
V: TRBV4-3
J: TRBJ2-7
size: -
CDR3: CASSQDQGPSVEQYF
DNA: TGCGCCAGCAGCCAAGATCAGGGGCCCTCGGTCGAGCAGTACTTC

D: -
V: TRBV7-2
J: TRBJ2-7
size: -
CDR3: CASSYDRWGYEQYF
DNA: TGTGCCAGCAGCTACGACAGGTGGGGCTACGAGCAGTACTTC

D: -
V: TRBV20-1
J: TRBJ1-2
size: few
CDR3: CSARDWTGGYTF
DNA: TGCAGTGCTAGAGATTGGACCGGCGGCTACACCTTC

D: TRBD2
V: TRBV4-3
J: TRBJ2-1
size: many
CDR3: CASSQVYSGTYNEQFF
DNA: TGCGCCAGCAGCCAAGTATATAGCGGGACTTACAATGAGCAGTTCTTC

D: -
V: TRBV5-1
J: TRBJ2-1
size: few
CDR3: CASSSALWSSNEQFF
DNA: TGCGCCAGCAGCTCCGCTCTTTGGTCGTCCAATGAGCAGTTCTTC

D: TRBD1
V: TRBV5-1
J: TRBJ1-2
size: few
CDR3: CASSTRTGAIYGYTF
DNA: TGCGCCAGCAGCACCAGGACAGGGGCGATCTATGGCTACACCTTC

D: -
V: TRBV7-2
J: TRBJ2-1
size: -
CDR3: CASSLSRAGNEQFF
DNA: TGTGCCAGCAGCTTATCTAGGGCAGGCAATGAGCAGTTCTTC